The rows below give T cell receptor beta chains drawn from one sample of a study of blood T cell repertoires in COVID-19. Method: immunoSEQ multiplex PCR; TCRdb's copy keeps in-frame clones and lacks some. The table has about 250,000 clones, approximately 80% seen once. The sequenced sample was peripheral blood. The receptor source for this set is an elderly man with acute or convalescent COVID-19. Each CDR3 is given with its conserved first and last residue. Each record gives: J gene, V gene, clone size, D gene, CDR3 DNA, CDR3 protein. A D gene is named only where the DNA matches it firmly. Only some rows state a clone size, as once, few, many or a class for expanded clones.

J gene: TRBJ2-1
V gene: TRBV24-1
clone size: NA
D gene: NA
CDR3 DNA: TGTGCCACCAGTGATCCGGGGGGCAGACAGTGGGAGCAGTTCTTC
CDR3 protein: CATSDPGGRQWEQFF

J gene: TRBJ1-4
V gene: TRBV5-4
clone size: NA
D gene: TRBD1
CDR3 DNA: TGTGCCAGCAGCTTGAACAGGGGGAATGAAAAACTGTTTTTT
CDR3 protein: CASSLNRGNEKLFF

J gene: TRBJ2-6
V gene: TRBV12-5
clone size: NA
D gene: TRBD1
CDR3 DNA: TGTGCTAGCAGTCCAACAGGGGGCTCTGGGGCCAACGTCCTGACTTTC
CDR3 protein: CASSPTGGSGANVLTF

J gene: TRBJ1-6
V gene: TRBV7-2
clone size: NA
D gene: NA
CDR3 DNA: TGTGCCAGCAGTCGCTTGGGTCAGGTCAATTCACCCCTCCACTTT
CDR3 protein: CASSRLGQVNSPLHF

J gene: TRBJ2-7
V gene: TRBV21-1
clone size: NA
D gene: NA
CDR3 DNA: TGTGCCAGCAGCAATAGCGGGAGGGCCTACGAGCAGTACTTC
CDR3 protein: CASSNSGRAYEQYF

J gene: TRBJ1-2
V gene: TRBV24-1
clone size: NA
D gene: NA
CDR3 DNA: TGTGCCACCAGTGATTTCGCGGGGAGCGGCTACACCTTC
CDR3 protein: CATSDFAGSGYTF

J gene: TRBJ2-7
V gene: TRBV5-1
clone size: NA
D gene: NA
CDR3 DNA: TGCGCCAGCAGCTTGGAGCACAGGCCCGGCCACGAGCAGTACTTC
CDR3 protein: CASSLEHRPGHEQYF

J gene: TRBJ2-1
V gene: TRBV6-4
clone size: NA
D gene: TRBD1
CDR3 DNA: TGTGCCAGCAGTGACTCCGACAGGGGCAACGAGCAGTTCTTC
CDR3 protein: CASSDSDRGNEQFF

J gene: TRBJ1-3
V gene: TRBV7-9
clone size: NA
D gene: NA
CDR3 DNA: TGTGCCAGCAGTTCGGACAGAGTCTCTGGAAACACCATATATTTT
CDR3 protein: CASSSDRVSGNTIYF

J gene: TRBJ2-1
V gene: TRBV4-1
clone size: NA
D gene: TRBD1
CDR3 DNA: TGCGCCAGCAGCCAGAGTCCCGGGACAGGGGGGGTGTCCTACAATGAGCAGTTCTTC
CDR3 protein: CASSQSPGTGGVSYNEQFF

J gene: TRBJ2-4
V gene: TRBV6-1
clone size: NA
D gene: TRBD1
CDR3 DNA: TGTGCCAGCAGTGAACTGGACAGGAGATACGGTGGAGCCAAAAACATTCAGTACTTC
CDR3 protein: CASSELDRRYGGAKNIQYF

J gene: TRBJ2-1
V gene: TRBV28
clone size: NA
D gene: NA
CDR3 DNA: TGTGCCAGCAGTCCCCCCGGGAGCGCCAATGAGCAGTTCTTC
CDR3 protein: CASSPPGSANEQFF

J gene: TRBJ2-3
V gene: TRBV14
clone size: NA
D gene: TRBD2
CDR3 DNA: TGTGCCAGCAGCCCCCGGATAGCGGGGTACACAGATACGCAGTATTTT
CDR3 protein: CASSPRIAGYTDTQYF

J gene: TRBJ2-1
V gene: TRBV4-1
clone size: NA
D gene: NA
CDR3 DNA: TGCGCCAGCAGCCCCGGTGGGCTACGCTCCTACAATGAGCAGTTCTTC
CDR3 protein: CASSPGGLRSYNEQFF

J gene: TRBJ1-6
V gene: TRBV5-4
clone size: NA
D gene: NA
CDR3 DNA: TGTGCCAGCAGCCGCGAGGGGAGGGATTCACCCCTCCACTTT
CDR3 protein: CASSREGRDSPLHF

J gene: TRBJ1-2
V gene: TRBV28
clone size: NA
D gene: NA
CDR3 DNA: TGTGCCAGCAGTTCCCCAGGGAGGTATGGCTACACCTTC
CDR3 protein: CASSSPGRYGYTF

J gene: TRBJ1-2
V gene: TRBV7-9
clone size: NA
D gene: NA
CDR3 DNA: TGTGCCAGCAGCTTAGGGGGCTACTATGGCTACACCTTC
CDR3 protein: CASSLGGYYGYTF

J gene: TRBJ2-5
V gene: TRBV24-1
clone size: once
D gene: NA
CDR3 DNA: TGTGCCACCAGAGGGACAACCGGGGAGACCCAGTACTTC
CDR3 protein: CATRGTTGETQYF

J gene: TRBJ2-1
V gene: TRBV5-1
clone size: NA
D gene: NA
CDR3 DNA: TGCGCCAGCAGGCGAAGTGGCAATGAGCAGTTCTTC
CDR3 protein: CASRRSGNEQFF

J gene: TRBJ2-1
V gene: TRBV7-3
clone size: NA
D gene: TRBD2
CDR3 DNA: TGTGCCAGCAGCCCCCGACTAGCGGGAGTTTTAGAGCAGTTCTTC
CDR3 protein: CASSPRLAGVLEQFF

J gene: TRBJ1-4
V gene: TRBV18
clone size: NA
D gene: TRBD1
CDR3 DNA: TGTGCCAGCTCACCACCGACAGGGTCGATCGAAAGGGATGAAAAACTGTTTTTT
CDR3 protein: CASSPPTGSIERDEKLFF

J gene: TRBJ2-5
V gene: TRBV29-1
clone size: NA
D gene: NA
CDR3 DNA: TGCAGCGCTGGCCAAGGGGGTTTGGAGACCCAGTACTTC
CDR3 protein: CSAGQGGLETQYF

J gene: TRBJ1-1
V gene: TRBV7-9
clone size: few
D gene: TRBD1
CDR3 DNA: TGTGCCAGCAGCCATAGACAGGGGGAGAACACTGAAGCTTTCTTT
CDR3 protein: CASSHRQGENTEAFF

J gene: TRBJ1-2
V gene: TRBV2
clone size: NA
D gene: NA
CDR3 DNA: TGTGCCAGCAGTGATTGGGCCGCTCACACCTTC
CDR3 protein: CASSDWAAHTF

J gene: TRBJ2-5
V gene: TRBV5-1
clone size: NA
D gene: TRBD1
CDR3 DNA: TGCGCCAGCAGCTTGGACGGAACAGGGGGAGAGACCCAGTACTTC
CDR3 protein: CASSLDGTGGETQYF

J gene: TRBJ1-3
V gene: TRBV3-1/TRBV3-2
clone size: NA
D gene: NA
CDR3 DNA: TGTGCCAGCAGCCATCAGGGGAGCTCTGGAAACACCATATATTTT
CDR3 protein: CASSHQGSSGNTIYF

J gene: TRBJ2-3
V gene: TRBV6-5
clone size: once
D gene: TRBD2
CDR3 DNA: TGTGCCAGCAGTTACCGCGGGGGGGCGATCTCAGATACGCAGTATTTT
CDR3 protein: CASSYRGGAISDTQYF

J gene: TRBJ1-2
V gene: TRBV21-1
clone size: NA
D gene: NA
CDR3 DNA: TGTGCCAGCAGCAAAGCCCAGGGGCGATTTGGCTACACCTTC
CDR3 protein: CASSKAQGRFGYTF

J gene: TRBJ2-7
V gene: TRBV5-4
clone size: NA
D gene: NA
CDR3 DNA: TGTGCCAGCAGCTTGCAGAACAGGTATTCCTACGAGCAGTACTTC
CDR3 protein: CASSLQNRYSYEQYF

J gene: TRBJ2-7
V gene: TRBV2
clone size: NA
D gene: TRBD1
CDR3 DNA: TGTGCCAGCAGTGTAGGGACAGGTTCCTACGAGCAGTACTTC
CDR3 protein: CASSVGTGSYEQYF

J gene: TRBJ1-2
V gene: TRBV6-5
clone size: NA
D gene: TRBD1
CDR3 DNA: TGTGCCAGCAGTCCACTTGACAGGGTTAACTATGGCTACACCTTC
CDR3 protein: CASSPLDRVNYGYTF

J gene: TRBJ2-3
V gene: TRBV10-3
clone size: NA
D gene: NA
CDR3 DNA: TGTGCCATCAGTCTACGATCCTCTAGCACAGATACGCAGTATTTT
CDR3 protein: CAISLRSSSTDTQYF

J gene: TRBJ1-1
V gene: TRBV12-5
clone size: NA
D gene: TRBD1
CDR3 DNA: TGTGCTAGTGCCCACAGGGCGGGACAGGGAGGCACTGAAGCTTTCTTT
CDR3 protein: CASAHRAGQGGTEAFF